This T cell receptor (beta chain) was documented in a study of blood T cell repertoires in COVID-19. Profiling relied on immunoSEQ multiplex PCR, and the TCRdb table lists in-frame clones only, not all of them. The sample yields more than 300,000 clones, approximately 87% seen once. CDR1 is SGHTA and CDR2 is FQGNSA in the germline V gene. V dropped 5 bases and J dropped 5 bases, with 21 bases sitting between them. CDR3 length: 17 amino acids. The sequenced sample was peripheral blood. The chain recombines TRBV7-2 with TRBJ2-2; TRBD2 might be the D (7 bases). The source of this sequence is a woman in her forties or fifties with COVID-19, enrolled during active disease. CDR3: CASSGRGRGIGTGELFF. The DNA for the CDR3 is TGTGCCAGCAGCGGTCGGGGGCGGGGGATTGGAACCGGGGAGCTGTTTTTT.